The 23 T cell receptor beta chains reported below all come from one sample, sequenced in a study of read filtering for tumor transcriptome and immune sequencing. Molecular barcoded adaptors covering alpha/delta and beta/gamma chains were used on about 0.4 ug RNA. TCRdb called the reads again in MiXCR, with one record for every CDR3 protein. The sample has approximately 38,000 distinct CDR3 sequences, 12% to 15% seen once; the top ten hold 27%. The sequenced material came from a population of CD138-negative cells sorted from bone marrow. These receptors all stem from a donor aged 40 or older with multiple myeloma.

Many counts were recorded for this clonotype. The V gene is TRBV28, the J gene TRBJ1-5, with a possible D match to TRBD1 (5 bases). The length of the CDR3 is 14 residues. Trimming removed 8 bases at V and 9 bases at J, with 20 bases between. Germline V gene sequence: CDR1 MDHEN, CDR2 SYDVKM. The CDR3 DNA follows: TGTGCCAGCCATTCTTCGTCGGGGGGAGGGCCCCAGCATTTT. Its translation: CASHSSSGGGPQHF.

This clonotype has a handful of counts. CDR3 region: CASSWGLSYEQYF. As DNA, the CDR3 is TGTGCCAGCAGCTGGGGCCTCTCCTACGAGCAGTACTTC. This rearrangement joins TRBV7-2 to TRBJ2-7; TRBD1 is a possible D gene (5 bases). The CDR3 runs to 13 residues. Germline V gene data show CDR1 as SGHTA and CDR2 as FQGNSA. Between the trimmed V and J ends, which lost 4 bases and 0 bases, there was a span of 7 bases.

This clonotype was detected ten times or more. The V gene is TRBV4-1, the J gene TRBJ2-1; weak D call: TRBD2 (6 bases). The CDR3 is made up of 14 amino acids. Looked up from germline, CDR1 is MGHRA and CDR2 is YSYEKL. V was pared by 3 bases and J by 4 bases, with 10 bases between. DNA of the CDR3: TGCGCCAGCAGCCATACGGGAGCATACAATGAGCAGTTCTTC. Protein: CASSHTGAYNEQFF.

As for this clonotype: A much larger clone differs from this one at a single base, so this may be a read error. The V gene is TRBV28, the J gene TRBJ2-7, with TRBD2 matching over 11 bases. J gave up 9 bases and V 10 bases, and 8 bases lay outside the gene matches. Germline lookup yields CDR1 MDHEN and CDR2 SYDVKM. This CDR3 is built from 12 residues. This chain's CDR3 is CATGLAVSGQYF. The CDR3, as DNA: TGTGCCACGGGACTAGCGGTATCGGGGCAGTACTTC.

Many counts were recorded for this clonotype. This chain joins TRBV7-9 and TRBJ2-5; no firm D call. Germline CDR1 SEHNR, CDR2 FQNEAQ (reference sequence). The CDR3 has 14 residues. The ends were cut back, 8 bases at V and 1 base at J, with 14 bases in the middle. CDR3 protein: CASSPGVTQETQYF. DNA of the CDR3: TGTGCCAGCTCACCTGGGGTCACCCAAGAGACCCAGTACTTC. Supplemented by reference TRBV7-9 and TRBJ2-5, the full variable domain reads DTGVSQNPRHKITKRGQNVTFRCDPISEHNRLYWYRQTLGQGPEFLTYFQNEAQLEKSRLLSDRFSAERPKGSFSTLEIQRTEQGDSAMYLCASSPGVTQETQYFGPGTRLLVL.

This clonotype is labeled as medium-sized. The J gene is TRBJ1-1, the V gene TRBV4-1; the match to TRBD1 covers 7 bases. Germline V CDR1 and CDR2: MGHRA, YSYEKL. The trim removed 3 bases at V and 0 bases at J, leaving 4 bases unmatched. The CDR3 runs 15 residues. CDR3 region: CASSHPRGMNTEAFF. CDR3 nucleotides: TGCGCCAGCAGCCACCCCAGGGGGATGAACACTGAAGCTTTCTTT.

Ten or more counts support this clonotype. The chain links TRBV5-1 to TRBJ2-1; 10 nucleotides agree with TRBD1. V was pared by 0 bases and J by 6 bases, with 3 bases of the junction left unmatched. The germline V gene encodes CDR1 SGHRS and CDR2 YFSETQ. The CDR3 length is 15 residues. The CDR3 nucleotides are TGCGCCAGCAGCTTGGGAAGGACAGGGGGCAATGAGCAGTTCTTC. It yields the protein CASSLGRTGGNEQFF.

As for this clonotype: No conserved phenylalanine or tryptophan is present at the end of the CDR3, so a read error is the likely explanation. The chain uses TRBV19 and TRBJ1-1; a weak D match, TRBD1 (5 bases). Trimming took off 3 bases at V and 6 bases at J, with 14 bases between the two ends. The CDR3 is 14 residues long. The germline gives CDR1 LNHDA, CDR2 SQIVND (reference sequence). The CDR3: CASSIPGTGAEAFL. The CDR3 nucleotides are TGTGCCAGTAGTATCCCGGGGACTGGGGCTGAAGCTTTCCTT.

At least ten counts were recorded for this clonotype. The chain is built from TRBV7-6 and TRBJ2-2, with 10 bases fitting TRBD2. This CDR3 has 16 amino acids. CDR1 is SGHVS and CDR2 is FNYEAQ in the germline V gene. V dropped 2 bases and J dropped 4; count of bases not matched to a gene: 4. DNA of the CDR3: TGTGCCAGCAGCTTACTAGCGGGAGTTGTCACCGGGGAGCTGTTTTTT. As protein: CASSLLAGVVTGELFF.

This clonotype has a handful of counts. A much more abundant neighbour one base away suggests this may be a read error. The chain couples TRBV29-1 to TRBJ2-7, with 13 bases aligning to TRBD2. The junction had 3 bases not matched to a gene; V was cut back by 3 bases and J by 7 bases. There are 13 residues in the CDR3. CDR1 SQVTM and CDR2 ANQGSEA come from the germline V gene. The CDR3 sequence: CSVETSGGCEQYF. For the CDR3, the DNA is TGCAGCGTTGAGACTAGCGGGGGGTGTGAGCAGTACTTC.

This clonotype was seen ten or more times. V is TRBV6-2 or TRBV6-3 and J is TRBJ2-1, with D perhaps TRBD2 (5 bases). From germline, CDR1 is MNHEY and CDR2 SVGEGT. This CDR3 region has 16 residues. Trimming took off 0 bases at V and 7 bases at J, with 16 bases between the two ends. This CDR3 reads CASSYSMWESRNEQFF. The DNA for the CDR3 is TGTGCCAGCAGTTACTCGATGTGGGAGTCAAGAAATGAGCAGTTCTTC.

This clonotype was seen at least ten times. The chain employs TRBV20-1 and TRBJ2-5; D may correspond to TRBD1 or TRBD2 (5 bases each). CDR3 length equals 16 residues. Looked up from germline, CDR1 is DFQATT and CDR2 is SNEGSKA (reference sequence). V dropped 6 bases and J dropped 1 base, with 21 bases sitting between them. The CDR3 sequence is CSARRSTGPLQETQYF. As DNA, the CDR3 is TGCAGTGCGCGCAGGAGCACGGGGCCCCTCCAAGAGACCCAGTACTTC.

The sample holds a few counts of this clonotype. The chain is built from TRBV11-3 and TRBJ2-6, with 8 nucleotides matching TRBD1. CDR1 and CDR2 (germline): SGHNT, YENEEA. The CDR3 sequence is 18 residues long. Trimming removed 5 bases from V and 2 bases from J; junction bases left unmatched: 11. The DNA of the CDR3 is TGTGCCAGCAGCCCCCCCAGGGGGCGCATCGCTGGGGCCAACGTCCTGACTTTC. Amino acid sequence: CASSPPRGRIAGANVLTF.

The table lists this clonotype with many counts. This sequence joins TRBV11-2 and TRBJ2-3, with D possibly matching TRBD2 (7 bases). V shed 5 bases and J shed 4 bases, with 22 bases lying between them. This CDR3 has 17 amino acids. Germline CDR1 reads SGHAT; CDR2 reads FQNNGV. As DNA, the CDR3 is TGTGCCAGCAGCCCAAGGGGGGGCGGGAGTAAGGCAGATACGCAGTATTTT. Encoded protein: CASSPRGGGSKADTQYF.

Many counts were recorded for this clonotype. The CDR3 bases are TGTGCCAGCAGTGCCGGGACTCCCTACAATGAGCAGTTCTTC. This gives the protein CASSAGTPYNEQFF. The gene calls are TRBV6-2 or TRBV6-3 and TRBJ2-1; D possibly corresponds to TRBD2 (6 bases). This CDR3 spans 14 amino acids. Germline CDR1 is MNHEY and CDR2 is SVGEGT. Trimming took 5 bases from V and 2 from J, leaving 10 bases between them.

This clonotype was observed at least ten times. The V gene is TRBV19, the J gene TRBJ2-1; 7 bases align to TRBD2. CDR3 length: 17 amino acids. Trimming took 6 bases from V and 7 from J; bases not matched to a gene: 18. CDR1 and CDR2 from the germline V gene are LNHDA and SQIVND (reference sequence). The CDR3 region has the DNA TGTGCCAGTAGCAATATAAAGGGTTCCGGGAGGTCAAATGAGCAGTTCTTC. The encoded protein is CASSNIKGSGRSNEQFF.

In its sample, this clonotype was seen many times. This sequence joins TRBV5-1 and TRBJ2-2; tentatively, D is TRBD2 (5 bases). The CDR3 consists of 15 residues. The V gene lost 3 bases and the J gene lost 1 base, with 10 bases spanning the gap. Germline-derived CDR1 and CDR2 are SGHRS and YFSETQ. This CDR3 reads CASSWASGNTGELFF. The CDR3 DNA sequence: TGCGCCAGCAGCTGGGCAAGCGGGAACACCGGGGAGCTGTTTTTT.

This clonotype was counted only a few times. The CDR3 sequence: CSVASGTGQETQYF. The CDR3 bases are TGCAGCGTTGCATCTGGGACAGGACAAGAGACCCAGTACTTC. The chain links TRBV29-1 to TRBJ2-5, with TRBD1 identical over 8 bases. Germline-derived CDR1 and CDR2 are SQVTM and ANQGSEA. The CDR3 consists of 14 residues. With V trimmed by 4 bases and J by 2 bases, 6 bases remained unmatched.

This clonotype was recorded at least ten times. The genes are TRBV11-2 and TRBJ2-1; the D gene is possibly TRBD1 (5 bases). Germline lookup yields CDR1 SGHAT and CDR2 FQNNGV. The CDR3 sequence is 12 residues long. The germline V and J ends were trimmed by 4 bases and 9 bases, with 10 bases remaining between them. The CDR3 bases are TGTGCCAGCAGCTCCGGACATCCTGAGCAGTTCTTC. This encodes CASSSGHPEQFF. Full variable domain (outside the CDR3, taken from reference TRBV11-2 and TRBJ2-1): EAGVAQSPRYKIIEKRQSVAFWCNPISGHATLYWYQQILGQGPKLLIQFQNNGVVDDSQLPKDRFSAERLKGVDSTLKIQPAKLEDSAVYLCASSSGHPEQFFGPGTRLTVL.

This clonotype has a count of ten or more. This CDR3 is CASSEFDPRVDTQYF. The CDR3 nucleotides are TGTGCCAGCAGTGAATTCGACCCGCGGGTAGATACGCAGTATTTT. This chain connects TRBV25-1 to TRBJ2-3; weak D call: TRBD2 (5 bases). Germline V gives CDR1 MGHDK, CDR2 SYGVNS. V was trimmed by 1 base and J by 5 bases, leaving 13 bases between them. The CDR3 runs 15 residues. Looking up the rest from reference TRBV25-1 and TRBJ2-3 gives the full variable domain: EADIYQTPRYLVIGTGKKITLECSQTMGHDKMYWYQQDPGMELHLIHYSYGVNSTEKGDLSSESTVSRIRTEHFPLTLESARPSHTSQYLCASSEFDPRVDTQYFGPGTRLTVL.

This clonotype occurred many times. The CDR3 nucleotides are TGCAGCGGGGGGTACAATGAGCAGTTCTTC. Amino acid sequence: CSGGYNEQFF. V gene TRBV20-1 combines with J gene TRBJ2-1; TRBD2 aligns across 7 bases. The CDR3 consists of 10 residues. CDR1 DFQATT and CDR2 SNEGSKA come from the germline V gene (reference sequence).

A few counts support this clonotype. CDR3 loop: CASSIVAGGGIYEQYF. The CDR3 region has the DNA TGTGCCAGTAGTATAGTTGCCGGAGGAGGGATCTACGAGCAGTACTTC. This chain connects TRBV19 to TRBJ2-7; D might be TRBD2 (6 bases). CDR1 is LNHDA and CDR2 is SQIVND in the germline V gene (reference sequence). V shed 1 base and J shed 3 bases, with 16 bases lying between them. The CDR3 contains 16 residues.

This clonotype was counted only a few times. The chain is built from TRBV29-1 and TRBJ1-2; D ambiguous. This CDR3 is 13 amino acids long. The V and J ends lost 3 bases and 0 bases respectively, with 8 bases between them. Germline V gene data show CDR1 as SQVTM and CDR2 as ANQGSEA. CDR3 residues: CSVDTETNYGYTF. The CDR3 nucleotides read TGCAGCGTTGATACCGAGACTAACTATGGCTACACCTTC.